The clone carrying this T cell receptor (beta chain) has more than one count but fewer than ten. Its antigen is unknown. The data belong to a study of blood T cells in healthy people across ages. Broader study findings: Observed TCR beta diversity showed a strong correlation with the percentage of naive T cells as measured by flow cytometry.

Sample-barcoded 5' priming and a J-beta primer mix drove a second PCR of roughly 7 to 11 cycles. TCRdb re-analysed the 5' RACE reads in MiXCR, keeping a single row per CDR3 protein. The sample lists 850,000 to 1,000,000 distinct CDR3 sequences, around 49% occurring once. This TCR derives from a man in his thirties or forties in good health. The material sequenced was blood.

The CDR3 DNA follows: TGCAGTGCCCCCCCCTTACAGGGAATATCACCCCTCCACTTT. Its protein product is CSAPPLQGISPLHF. The chain uses TRBV20-1 and TRBJ1-6; D may be TRBD1 (6 bases). The CDR3 length is 14 residues. V dropped 6 bases and J dropped 10 bases, with 19 bases sitting between them. Germline CDR1 reads DFQATT; CDR2 reads SNEGSKA (reference sequence).